The 5 T cell receptor beta chains reported below all come from one sample, sequenced in a study of blood T cell repertoires in COVID-19. The repertoire was sequenced with immunoSEQ multiplex PCR; TCRdb's copy has only in-frame clones and lacks some. The sample shows approximately 360,000 clones, around 87% of them seen only once. The material sequenced was PBMCs or T cells enriched from blood (not recorded which). The receptor source for this set is a woman aged 25 to 39 with acute COVID-19.

The rearrangement joins TRBV2 to TRBJ2-1; D is perhaps TRBD2 (7 bases). Germline lookup yields CDR1 SNHLY and CDR2 FYNNEI. The V end was cut by 3 bases, the J end by 8 bases, with 11 bases between. This CDR3 contains 13 residues. The CDR3, as DNA: TGTGCCAGCAGTGATGGGGGGGCCGATGAGCAGTTCTTC. As protein: CASSDGGADEQFF.

In DNA, the CDR3 is TGTGCCAGCAGTGAACCCGGAGATGGCTACACCTTC. Encoded protein: CASSEPGDGYTF. The genes are TRBV6-1 and TRBJ1-2; D gene uncertain. Germline lookup yields CDR1 MNHNS and CDR2 SASEGT. V dropped 2 bases and J dropped 6 bases, with 7 bases sitting between them. The CDR3 totals 12 residues.

This clone was counted a single time. The gene calls are TRBV4-3 and TRBJ2-1; perhaps TRBD2 as D (6 bases). With 6 bases removed from V and 4 bases from J, the gap between germline ends came to 13 bases. CDR3 size: 14 residues. Germline CDR1 reads LGHNA; CDR2 reads YSLEER. CDR3 sequence (DNA): TGCGCCAGCAGTCGGGGGACGCAGTACAATGAGCAGTTCTTC. Its translation is CASSRGTQYNEQFF.

This chain uses TRBV5-1 with TRBJ1-1, with 7 positions matching TRBD1. After removal of 4 bases from V and 11 bases from J, the junction contained 11 bases not matched to a gene. Germline-derived CDR1 and CDR2 are SGHRS and YFSETQ. This CDR3 spans 13 amino acids. The CDR3: CASSPIDRVVAFF. The CDR3 DNA follows: TGCGCCAGCAGCCCGATAGACAGGGTGGTCGCTTTCTTT.

This clone was seen only a few times. V gene TRBV5-8 combines with J gene TRBJ1-5, with D possibly being TRBD1 (5 bases). This CDR3 is 16 amino acids long. The V and J ends lost 7 bases and 5 bases respectively, with 22 bases between them. CDR1 and CDR2 (germline): SGHTS, YDEGEE. DNA of the CDR3: TGTGCCAGCTCTGTGGGGGGGACCAGGCGGGATCAGCCCCAGCATTTT. Residues: CASSVGGTRRDQPQHF.